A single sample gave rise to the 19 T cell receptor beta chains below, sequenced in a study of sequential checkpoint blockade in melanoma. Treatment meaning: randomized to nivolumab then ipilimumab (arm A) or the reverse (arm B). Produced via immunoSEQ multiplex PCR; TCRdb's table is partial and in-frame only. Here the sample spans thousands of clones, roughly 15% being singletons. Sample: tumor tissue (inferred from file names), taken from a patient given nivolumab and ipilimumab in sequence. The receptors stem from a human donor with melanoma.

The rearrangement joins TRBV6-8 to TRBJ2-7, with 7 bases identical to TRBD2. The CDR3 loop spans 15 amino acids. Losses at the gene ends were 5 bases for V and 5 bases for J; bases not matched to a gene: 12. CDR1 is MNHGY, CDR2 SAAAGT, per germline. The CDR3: CASSDRDYRAHEQYF. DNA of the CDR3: TGTGCCAGCAGTGACCGGGACTACCGAGCCCACGAGCAGTACTTC.

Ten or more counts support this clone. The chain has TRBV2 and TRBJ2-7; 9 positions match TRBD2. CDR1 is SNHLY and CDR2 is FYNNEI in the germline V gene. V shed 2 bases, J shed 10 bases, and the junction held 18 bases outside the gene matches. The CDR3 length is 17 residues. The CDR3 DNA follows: TGTGCCAGCAGTGAATTCTGGGGGGGCCTAGCGGGGAATTTCCAGTACTTC. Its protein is CASSEFWGGLAGNFQYF.

The CDR3 DNA reads TGTGCCAGCTCTCCGATAACCAGGGTCTTCGACAATGAGCAGTTCTTC. Amino acids: CASSPITRVFDNEQFF. The chain is built from TRBV18 and TRBJ2-1; D is possibly TRBD1 (5 bases). The V gene lost 6 bases and the J gene lost 5 bases, with 20 bases spanning the gap. The germline gives CDR1 KGHSH, CDR2 LQKENI. This CDR3 is built from 16 residues.

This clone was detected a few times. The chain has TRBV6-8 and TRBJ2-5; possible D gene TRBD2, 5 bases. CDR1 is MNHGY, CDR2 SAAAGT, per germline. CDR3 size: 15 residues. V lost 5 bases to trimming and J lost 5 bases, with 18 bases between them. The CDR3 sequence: CASSALQKTGETQYF. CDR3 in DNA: TGTGCCAGCAGTGCCCTACAGAAGACGGGGGAGACCCAGTACTTC.

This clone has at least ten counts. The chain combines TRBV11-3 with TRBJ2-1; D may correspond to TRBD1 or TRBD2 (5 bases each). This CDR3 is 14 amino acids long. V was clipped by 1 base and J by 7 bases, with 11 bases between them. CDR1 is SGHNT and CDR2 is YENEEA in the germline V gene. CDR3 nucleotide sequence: TGTGCCAGCAGCTTAGGGGGAGAGGGGAATGAGCAGTTCTTC. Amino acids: CASSLGGEGNEQFF. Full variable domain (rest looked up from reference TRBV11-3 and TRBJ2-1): EAGVVQSPRYKIIEKKQPVAFWCNPISGHNTLYWYLQNLGQGPELLIRYENEEAVDDSQLPKDRFSAERLKGVDSTLKIQPAELGDSAVYLCASSLGGEGNEQFFGPGTRLTVL.

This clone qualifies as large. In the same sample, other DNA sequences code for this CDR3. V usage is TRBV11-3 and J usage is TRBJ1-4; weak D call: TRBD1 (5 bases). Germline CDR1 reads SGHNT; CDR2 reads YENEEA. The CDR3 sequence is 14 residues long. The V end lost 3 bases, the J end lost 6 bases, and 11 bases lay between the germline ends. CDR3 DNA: TGTGCCAGCAGCTTGGGACGGGGATATGAAAAACTGTTTTTT. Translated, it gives CASSLGRGYEKLFF.

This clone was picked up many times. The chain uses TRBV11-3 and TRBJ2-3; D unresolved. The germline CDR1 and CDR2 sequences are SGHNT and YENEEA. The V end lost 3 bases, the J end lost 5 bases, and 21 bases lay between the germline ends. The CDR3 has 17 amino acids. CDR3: CASSFPSGPGDRDTQYF. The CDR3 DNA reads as TGTGCCAGCAGCTTCCCCTCTGGTCCAGGCGATAGAGATACGCAGTATTTT.

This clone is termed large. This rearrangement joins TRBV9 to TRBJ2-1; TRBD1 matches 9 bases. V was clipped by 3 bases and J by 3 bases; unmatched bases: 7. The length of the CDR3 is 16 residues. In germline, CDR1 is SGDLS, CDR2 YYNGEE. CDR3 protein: CASSGTGDNLYNEQFF. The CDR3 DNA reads TGTGCCAGCAGCGGGACAGGGGACAACCTCTACAATGAGCAGTTCTTC.

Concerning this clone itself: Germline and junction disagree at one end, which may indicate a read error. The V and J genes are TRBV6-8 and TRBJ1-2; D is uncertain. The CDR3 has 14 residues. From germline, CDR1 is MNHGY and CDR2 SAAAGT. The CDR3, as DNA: TGTGCCAGCAGTGACTCGGGGAAAAACTATGGCTACACCTTC. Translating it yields CASSDSGKNYGYTF.

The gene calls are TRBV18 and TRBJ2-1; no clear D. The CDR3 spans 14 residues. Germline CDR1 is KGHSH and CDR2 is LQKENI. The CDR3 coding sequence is TGTGCTACGGAGACGGAGTATGGATGGGGTGAGCAGTTCTTC. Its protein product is CATETEYGWGEQFF.

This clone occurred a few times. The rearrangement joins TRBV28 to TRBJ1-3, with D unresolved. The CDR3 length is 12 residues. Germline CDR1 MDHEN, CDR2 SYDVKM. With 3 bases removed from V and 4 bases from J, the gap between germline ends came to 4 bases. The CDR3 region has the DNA TGTGCCAGCAGTTTGGAGGGAAACACCATATATTTT. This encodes CASSLEGNTIYF. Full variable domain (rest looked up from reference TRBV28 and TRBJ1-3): DVKVTQSSRYLVKRTGEKVFLECVQDMDHENMFWYRQDPGLGLRLIYFSYDVKMKEKGDIPEGYSVSREKKERFSLILESASTNQTSMYLCASSLEGNTIYFGEGSWLTVV.

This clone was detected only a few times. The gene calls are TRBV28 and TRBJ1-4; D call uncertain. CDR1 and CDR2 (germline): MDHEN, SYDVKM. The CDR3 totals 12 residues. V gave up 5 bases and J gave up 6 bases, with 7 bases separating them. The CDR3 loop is CASSEEYEKLFF. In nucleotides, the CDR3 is TGTGCCAGCAGTGAAGAATATGAAAAACTGTTTTTT.

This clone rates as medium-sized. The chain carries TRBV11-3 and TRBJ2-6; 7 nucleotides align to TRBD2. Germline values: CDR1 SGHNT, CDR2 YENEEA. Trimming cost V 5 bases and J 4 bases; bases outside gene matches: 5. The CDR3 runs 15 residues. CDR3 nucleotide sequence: TGTGCCAGCAGCACGGCGGGGGTCGGGGCCAACGTCCTGACTTTC. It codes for CASSTAGVGANVLTF.

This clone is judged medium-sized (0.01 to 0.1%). CDR3 DNA: TGTGCCAGCATGCGCCTCCAGCGGGGGAGCACCGGGGAGCTGTTTTTT. This translates into CASMRLQRGSTGELFF. The chain joins TRBV28 to TRBJ2-2, with 8 bases aligning to TRBD2. Trimming at V came to 7 bases and at J to 4 bases, leaving 11 bases not matched to a gene. This CDR3 has 16 amino acids. Per the germline V gene, CDR1 is MDHEN and CDR2 is SYDVKM.

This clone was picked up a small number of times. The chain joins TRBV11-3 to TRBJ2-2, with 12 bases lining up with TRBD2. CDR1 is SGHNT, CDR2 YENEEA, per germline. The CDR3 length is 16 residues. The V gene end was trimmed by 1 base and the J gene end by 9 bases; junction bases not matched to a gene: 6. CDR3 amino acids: CASSLGGLAGARELFF. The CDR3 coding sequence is TGTGCCAGCAGCTTAGGGGGACTAGCGGGTGCCCGGGAGCTGTTTTTT.

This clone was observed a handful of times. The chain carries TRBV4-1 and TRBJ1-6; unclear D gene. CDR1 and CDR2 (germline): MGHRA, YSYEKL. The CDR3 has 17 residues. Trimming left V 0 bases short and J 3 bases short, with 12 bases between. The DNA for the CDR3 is TGCGCCAGCAGCCAAGATTTACAGCATCTCTATAATTCACCCCTCCACTTT. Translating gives CASSQDLQHLYNSPLHF.

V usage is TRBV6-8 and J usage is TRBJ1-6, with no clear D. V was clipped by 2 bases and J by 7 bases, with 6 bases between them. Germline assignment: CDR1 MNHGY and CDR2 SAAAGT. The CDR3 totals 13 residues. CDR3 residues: CASSYGVNSPLHF. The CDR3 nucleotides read TGTGCCAGCAGTTACGGCGTAAATTCACCCCTCCACTTT.

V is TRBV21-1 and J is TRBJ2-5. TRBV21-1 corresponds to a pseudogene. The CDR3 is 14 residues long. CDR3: CASSVGLGKETQYF. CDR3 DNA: TGTGCCAGCAGCGTGGGCCTTGGGAAAGAGACCCAGTACTTC.

The CDR3 loop reads CASSQDITAYEQYF. In DNA form, the CDR3 reads TGCGCCAGCAGCCAAGACATAACTGCCTACGAGCAGTACTTC. This chain uses TRBV23-1 with TRBJ2-7, with D hard to call. TRBV23-1 is marked as an open reading frame, function uncertain. The CDR3 covers 14 residues. V was pared by 6 bases and J by 2 bases, with 14 bases between.